The 5 T cell receptor beta chains in this list originate from one sample, sequenced in a study of blood T cells in healthy people across ages (dated by TCRdb to the mid-2010s). The library was produced with 5' RACE. Sequencing instrument: Illumina HiSeq 2500. A second PCR of roughly 6 to 11 cycles was run with a J-beta primer mix and a sample-barcoded 5' primer. The public sequencing data were trimmed at Q25 with fastp and processed into clonotypes with MiXCR by TCRdb, which kept only in-frame beta chains. CDR3 protein sequences are deduplicated, and each keeps its most common genes and DNA. For this sample the table gives approximately 780,000 distinct CDR3 sequences, of which roughly 26% were detected only once. The ten largest clones capture over 2.5% of the sample. These data also featured in a second study, about T cells of mothers and their children.

The sample consisted of blood. The receptors stem from a boy between 10 and 17 years old in good health.

V is TRBV5-1 and J is TRBJ1-6; 9 nucleotides align to TRBD1. Per germline, CDR1 SGHRS and CDR2 YFSETQ. The V and J ends lost 2 bases and 8 bases, in that order; junction bases with no gene match: 5. The CDR3 is made up of 15 amino acids. CDR3 protein: CASSFYTGGDSPLHF. The CDR3 DNA follows: TGCGCCAGCAGCTTTTACACAGGGGGCGATTCACCCCTCCACTTT.

This rearrangement joins TRBV5-1 to TRBJ2-5; D call uncertain. The better agreement between TRBJ2-1 and the DNA end casts doubt on the J call. CDR1 is SGHRS, CDR2 YFSETQ, per germline. This CDR3 spans 12 amino acids. The CDR3 DNA follows: TGCGCCAGCAGCTTTACGCTAAATGAGCAGTTCTTC. Its translation is CASSFTLNEQFF.

This clonotype was picked up a small number of times. The chain is built from TRBV12-3 or TRBV12-4 and TRBJ2-1; D possibly matches TRBD1 or TRBD2 (5 bases each). V was clipped by 5 bases and J by 5 bases, with 19 bases between them. The CDR3 length is 16 residues. The CDR3, as DNA: TGTGCCAGCAGTCATTCAGGACTGGGGCCACACAATGAGCAGTTCTTC. This sequence encodes CASSHSGLGPHNEQFF.

The V call is TRBV6-5, the J call TRBJ2-5, with a weak D call TRBD2 (6 bases). The J call may be in error: the DNA end matches TRBJ2-7 better. The CDR3 is made up of 12 amino acids. CDR1 and CDR2 (germline): MNHEY, SVGAGI. The CDR3 region has the DNA TGTGCCAGCAGTGGAGGGAGGAACGAGCAGTACTTC. Translation gives CASSGGRNEQYF.

The chain couples TRBV4-1 to TRBJ1-1; weak D call: TRBD1 (5 bases). CDR1 and CDR2 from the germline V gene are MGHRA and YSYEKL. V was trimmed by 3 bases and J by 9 bases, leaving 20 bases between them. The CDR3 loop spans 15 amino acids. CDR3 loop: CASSHEPGLTAQAFF. The CDR3 DNA reads TGCGCCAGCAGCCACGAACCGGGACTGACCGCCCAAGCTTTCTTT.